This T cell receptor (beta chain) comes out of a study of blood T cell repertoires in COVID-19. Clones were read by immunoSEQ multiplex PCR, and TCRdb kept only the in-frame ones, dropping some. The sample includes approximately 220,000 clones, over 85% of them seen just once. This CDR3 comprises 17 residues. Unmatched junction bases numbered 9, after V lost 3 bases and J lost 2 bases. Germline assignment: CDR1 SGHAT and CDR2 FQNNGV. The chain combines TRBV11-2 with TRBJ2-1, with TRBD2 matching 8 bases. The source is a woman between 25 and 40 years old with acute COVID-19. The sample consisted of PBMCs or T cells enriched from blood (not recorded which). The CDR3 is CASSFIGGGAPYNEQFF. The CDR3 bases are TGTGCCAGCAGCTTTATCGGGGGGGGCGCCCCCTACAATGAGCAGTTCTTC.